The entry that follows covers one T cell receptor (beta chain) sequence. The sample comes from a study of cytomegalovirus exposure and HLA in healthy donors. Primers: 60 Vbeta forward and 13 Jbeta reverse. Generated by immunoSEQ multiplex PCR, the TCRdb table keeps only in-frame clones and is missing some. Among about 130,000 clones listed, approximately 60% were seen once. CDR3 length: 16 residues. The V and J ends lost 2 bases and 2 bases, in that order; junction bases with no gene match: 8. Per the germline V gene, CDR1 is SGDLS and CDR2 is YYNGEE. This sequence originates from a human donor in good health. The chain carries TRBV9 and TRBJ2-5; 8 bases map to TRBD2. Input material: PBMCs. The CDR3, as DNA: TGTGCCAGCAGCGTGGGGGGTAGCGGGATACAAGAGACCCAGTACTTC. This sequence encodes CASSVGGSGIQETQYF.